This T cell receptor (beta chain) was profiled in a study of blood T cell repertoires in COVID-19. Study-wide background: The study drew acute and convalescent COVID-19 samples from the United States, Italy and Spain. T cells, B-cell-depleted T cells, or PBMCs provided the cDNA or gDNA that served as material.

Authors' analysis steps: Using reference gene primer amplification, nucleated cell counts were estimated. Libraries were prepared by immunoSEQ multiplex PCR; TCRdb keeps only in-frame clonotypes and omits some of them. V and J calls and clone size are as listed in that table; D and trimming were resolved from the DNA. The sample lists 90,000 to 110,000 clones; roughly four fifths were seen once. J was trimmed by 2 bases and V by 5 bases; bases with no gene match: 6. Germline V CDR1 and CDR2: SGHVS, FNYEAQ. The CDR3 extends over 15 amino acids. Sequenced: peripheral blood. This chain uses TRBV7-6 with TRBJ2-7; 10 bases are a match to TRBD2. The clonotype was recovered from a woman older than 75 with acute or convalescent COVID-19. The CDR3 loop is CASSATSGTAYEQYF. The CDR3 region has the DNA TGTGCCAGCAGCGCCACTAGCGGGACGGCCTACGAGCAGTACTTC. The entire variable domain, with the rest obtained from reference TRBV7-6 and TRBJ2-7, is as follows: GAGVSQSPRYKVTKRGQDVALRCDPISGHVSLYWYRQALGQGPEFLTYFNYEAQQDKSGLPNDRFSAERPEGSISTLTIQRTEQRDSAMYRCASSATSGTAYEQYFGPGTRLTVT.